This T cell receptor beta chain was sequenced for a study of blood T cell repertoires in COVID-19. Study context: Sites across the United States, Italy and Spain contributed samples from acute and convalescent COVID-19. The cDNA or gDNA used as material had been derived from T cells, B-cell-depleted T cells, or PBMCs.

The CDR3 is 14 residues long. V dropped 6 bases and J dropped 4 bases, with 15 bases sitting between them. Germline CDR1 reads LNHDA; CDR2 reads SQIVND (reference sequence). Under the authors' procedure: Amplification of reference gene primers was used by the study to estimate nucleated cell counts. Profiling relied on immunoSEQ multiplex PCR, and the TCRdb table lists in-frame clones only, not all of them. The DNA gave D and trimming, while V, J and clone size come from that table. The repertoire holds some 150,000 clones, about 80% seen once, with around 6.8% in the top ten. Sequencing was performed on peripheral blood. This chain joins TRBV19 and TRBJ1-1; D remains unclear. This receptor was taken from a human donor in a cohort sampled during active COVID-19. CDR3 DNA sequence: TGTGCCAGTAGACCAACGCGCCCGGGCACTGAAGCTTTCTTT. Translated: CASRPTRPGTEAFF. The full variable domain, completed using reference TRBV19 and TRBJ1-1, is DGGITQSPKYLFRKEGQNVTLSCEQNLNHDAMYWYRQDPGQGLRLIYYSQIVNDFQKGDIAEGYSVSREKKESFPLTVTSAQKNPTAFYLCASRPTRPGTEAFFGQGTRLTVV.